This paragraph reports one TCR beta chain. As a fraction of the sample, this clonotype is large (0.1 to 1%). Its cognate antigen has yet to be identified. Per-base qualities were not stored, and no clone one base away is much larger. For CDR1 and CDR2, the germline V gene lists KGHDR and SFDVKD. Compared with germline, V lacks 2 bases and J lacks 5 bases; bases without a gene match: 4. Its CDR3 holds 14 amino acids, cysteine through phenylalanine. The entry retains the CDR3 DNA only, 42 bases that are in frame from base 1. Instrument on record: Illumina MiSeq. After the RNA was reverse transcribed with the SMARTer RACE cDNA Amplification kit, the TCR beta CDR3 region was amplified. RNA from sorted cells was extracted with the RNeasy Mini Kit. TCR beta amplicons were sequenced using Illumina paired-end sequencing. For the original study's pipeline: TCR repertoire analysis used MiXCR, VDJtools and the tcR R package. The inverse Simpson index was used to measure diversity, and clones were grouped as rare, small, medium or expanded based on each clone's proportion of the repertoire. The raw public data were reprocessed by TCRdb itself: fastp quality trimming at Q25, MiXCR clonotype calling, in-frame beta chains only. When rows share a CDR3 protein, they turn into one entry using the most common DNA and genes. The V and J calls and clone size are TCRdb's, not the authors'. This sample is represented by about 1,100 distinct CDR3 sequences; 17% of them were singletons. 12% of the sample is in the top ten clones.

This sample stems from a study of regulatory T cells after allogeneic stem cell transplantation listed by TCRdb under 2018. Context from the whole study: Patients were divided into groups based on whether acute graft-versus-host disease developed within 100 days of stem cell transplantation. Conventional CD4+ T cells defined as CD4+CD25+/-CD127+ were also sorted and TCR-sequenced for comparison in the study. The study compared the regulatory T-cell TCR repertoire after allogeneic stem cell transplantation between patients with and without acute graft-versus-host disease. CD4+CD25+CD127- regulatory T cells were obtained from patient PBMCs by means of fluorescence-activated cell sorting. Study-wide conclusions, independent of this receptor: No significant difference in conventional CD4+ T-cell repertoire diversity was found between patients with and without graft-versus-host disease. The small patient sample size meant the findings required validation in a larger cohort. In non-GvHD patients, the top 10 regulatory T-cell clones took up a significantly larger share of the repertoire, which suggests that presumably allo-specific protective clones had expanded. Compared with patients who had graft-versus-host disease, patients without the disease had a regulatory T-cell TCR repertoire that was more focused and less diverse. No regulatory T-cell clones were shared by all patients, and sorted cell numbers did not correlate significantly with the inverse Simpson index.

Read against the paper, the sample's time point label means: 30 days after allogeneic hematopoietic stem cell transplantation. At 30 days after allogeneic hematopoietic stem cell transplantation, peripheral blood mononuclear cells were collected from the patients. The receptor chain draws on TRBV24-1 and TRBJ2-7; 8 bases in between match TRBD1. The TCR comes from a human patient who had an allogeneic stem cell transplant, so the T cells may come from the graft donor. The sample was sorted CD4+ T cells from blood (whether regulatory or conventional is not recorded), taken 30 days after allogeneic stem cell transplant. The bases are TGTGCCACCAGTGATTCCCCGACAGGGGACGAGCAGTACTTC. Its protein product is CATSDSPTGDEQYF.